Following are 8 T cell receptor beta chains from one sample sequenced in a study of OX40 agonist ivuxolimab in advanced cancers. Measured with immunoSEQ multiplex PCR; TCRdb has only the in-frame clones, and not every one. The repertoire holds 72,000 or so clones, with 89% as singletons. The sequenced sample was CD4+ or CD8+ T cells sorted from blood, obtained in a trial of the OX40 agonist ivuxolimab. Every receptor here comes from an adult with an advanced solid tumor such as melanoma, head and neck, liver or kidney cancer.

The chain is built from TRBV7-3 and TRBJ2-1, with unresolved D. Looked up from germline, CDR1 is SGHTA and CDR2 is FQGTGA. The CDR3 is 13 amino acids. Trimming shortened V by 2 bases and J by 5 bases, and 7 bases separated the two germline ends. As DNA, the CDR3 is TGTGCCAGCAGCTTAGGCGCCGACAATGAGCAGTTCTTC. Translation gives CASSLGADNEQFF. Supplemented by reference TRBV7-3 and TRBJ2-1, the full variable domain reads GAGVSQTPSNKVTEKGKYVELRCDPISGHTALYWYRQSLGQGPEFLIYFQGTGAADDSGLPNDRFFAVRPEGSVSTLKIQRTERGDSAVYLCASSLGADNEQFFGPGTRLTVL.

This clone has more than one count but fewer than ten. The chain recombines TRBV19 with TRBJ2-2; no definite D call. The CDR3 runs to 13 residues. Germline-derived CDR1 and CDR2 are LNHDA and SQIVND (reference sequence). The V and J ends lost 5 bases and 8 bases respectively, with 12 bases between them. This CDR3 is CASSPRPLGELFF. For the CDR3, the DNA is TGTGCCAGTAGTCCCCGCCCGTTAGGGGAGCTGTTTTTT.

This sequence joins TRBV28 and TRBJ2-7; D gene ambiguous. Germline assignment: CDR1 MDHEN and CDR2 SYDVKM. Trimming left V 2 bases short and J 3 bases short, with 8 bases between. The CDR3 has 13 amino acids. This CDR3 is CASSLPQNYEQYF. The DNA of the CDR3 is TGTGCCAGCAGTTTACCACAGAACTACGAGCAGTACTTC. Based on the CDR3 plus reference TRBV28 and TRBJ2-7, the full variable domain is DVKVTQSSRYLVKRTGEKVFLECVQDMDHENMFWYRQDPGLGLRLIYFSYDVKMKEKGDIPEGYSVSREKKERFSLILESASTNQTSMYLCASSLPQNYEQYFGPGTRLTVT.

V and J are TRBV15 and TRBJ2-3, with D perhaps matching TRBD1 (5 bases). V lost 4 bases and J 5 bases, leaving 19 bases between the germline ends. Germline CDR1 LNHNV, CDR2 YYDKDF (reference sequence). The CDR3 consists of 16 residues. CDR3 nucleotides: TGTGCCACCAGCACCCCAGGGCAGTCATATTTAGATACGCAGTATTTT. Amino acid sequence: CATSTPGQSYLDTQYF.

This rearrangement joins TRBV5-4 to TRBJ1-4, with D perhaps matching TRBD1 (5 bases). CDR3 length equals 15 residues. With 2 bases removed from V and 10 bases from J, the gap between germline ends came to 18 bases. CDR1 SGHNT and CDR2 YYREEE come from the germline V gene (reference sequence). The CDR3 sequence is CASSFMREGGGKLFF. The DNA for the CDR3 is TGTGCCAGCAGCTTCATGAGAGAGGGCGGGGGAAAACTGTTTTTT.

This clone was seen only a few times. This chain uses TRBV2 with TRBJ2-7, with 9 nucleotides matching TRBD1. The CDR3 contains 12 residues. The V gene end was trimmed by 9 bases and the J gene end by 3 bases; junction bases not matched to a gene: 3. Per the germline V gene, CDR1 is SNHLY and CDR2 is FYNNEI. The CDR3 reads CASSGQGYEQYF. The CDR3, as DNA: TGTGCCAGTTCGGGACAGGGCTACGAGCAGTACTTC.

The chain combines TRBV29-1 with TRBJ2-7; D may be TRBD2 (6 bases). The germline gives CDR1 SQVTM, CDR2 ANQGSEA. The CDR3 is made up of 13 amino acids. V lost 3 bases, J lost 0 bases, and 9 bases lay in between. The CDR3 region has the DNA TGCAGCGTTGAGGGGCGGGACTCCTACGAGCAGTACTTC. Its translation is CSVEGRDSYEQYF.

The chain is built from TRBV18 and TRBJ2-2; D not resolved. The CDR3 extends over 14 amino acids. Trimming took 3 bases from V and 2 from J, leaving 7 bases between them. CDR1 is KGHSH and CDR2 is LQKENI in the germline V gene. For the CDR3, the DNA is TGTGCCAGCTCACCGACGGCAAACACCGGGGAGCTGTTTTTT. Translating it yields CASSPTANTGELFF.